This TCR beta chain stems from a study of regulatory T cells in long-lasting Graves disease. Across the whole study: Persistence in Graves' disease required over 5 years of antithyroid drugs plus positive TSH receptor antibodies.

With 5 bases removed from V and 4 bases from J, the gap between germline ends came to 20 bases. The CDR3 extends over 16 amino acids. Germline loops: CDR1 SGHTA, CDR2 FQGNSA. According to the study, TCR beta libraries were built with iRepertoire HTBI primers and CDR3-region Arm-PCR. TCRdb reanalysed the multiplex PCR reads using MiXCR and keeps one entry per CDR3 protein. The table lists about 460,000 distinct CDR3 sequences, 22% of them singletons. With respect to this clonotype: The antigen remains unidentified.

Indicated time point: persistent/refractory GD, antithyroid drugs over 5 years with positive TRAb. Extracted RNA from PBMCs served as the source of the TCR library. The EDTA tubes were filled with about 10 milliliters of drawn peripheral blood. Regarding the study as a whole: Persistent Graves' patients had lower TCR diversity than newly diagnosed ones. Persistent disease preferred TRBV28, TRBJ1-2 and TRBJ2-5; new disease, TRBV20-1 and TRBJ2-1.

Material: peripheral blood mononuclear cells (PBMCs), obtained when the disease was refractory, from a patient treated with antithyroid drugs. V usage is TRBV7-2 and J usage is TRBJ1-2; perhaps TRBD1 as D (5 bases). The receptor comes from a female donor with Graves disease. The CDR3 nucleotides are TGTGCCAGCAGCCCTCGGAGGGGCGGGGTGGGCTATGGCTACACCTTC. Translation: CASSPRRGGVGYGYTF.